The T cell receptor beta chain under discussion was sequenced for a study of blood T cell repertoires in COVID-19. The repertoire was sequenced with immunoSEQ multiplex PCR; TCRdb's copy has only in-frame clones and lacks some. The table shows roughly 150,000 clones, with 85% to 90% occurring only once. Per germline, CDR1 SGHTA and CDR2 FQGNSA. The CDR3 runs to 16 residues. V lost 5 bases and J 0 bases, leaving 13 bases between the germline ends. The sequence was collected from a woman aged 55 to 70 with active COVID-19. The V call is TRBV7-2, the J call TRBJ2-2; D possibly corresponds to TRBD2 (5 bases). Input material: peripheral blood. The CDR3 bases are TGTGCCAGCAGCCCAATTCGGGGAGCGAACACCGGGGAGCTGTTTTTT. Its protein product is CASSPIRGANTGELFF.